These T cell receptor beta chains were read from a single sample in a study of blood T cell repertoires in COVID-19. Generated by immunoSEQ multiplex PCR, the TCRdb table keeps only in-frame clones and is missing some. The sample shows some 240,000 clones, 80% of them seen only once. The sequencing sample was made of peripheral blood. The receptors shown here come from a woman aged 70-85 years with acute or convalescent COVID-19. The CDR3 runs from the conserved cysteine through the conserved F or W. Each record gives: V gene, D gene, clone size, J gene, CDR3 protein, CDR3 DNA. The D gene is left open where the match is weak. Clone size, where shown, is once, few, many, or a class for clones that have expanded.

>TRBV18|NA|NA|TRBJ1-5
CASSPSNSNQPQHF
TGTGCCAGCTCACCATCTAATAGCAATCAGCCCCAGCATTTT
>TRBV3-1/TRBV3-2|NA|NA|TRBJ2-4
CASSQGGVAKNIQYF
TGTGCCAGCAGCCAAGGCGGAGTAGCCAAAAACATTCAGTACTTC
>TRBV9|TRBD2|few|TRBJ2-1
CASSLTIAGGPEGEQFF
TGTGCCAGCAGCCTGACAATAGCGGGGGGGCCAGAAGGTGAGCAGTTCTTC
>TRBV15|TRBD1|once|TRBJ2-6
CAAGQDGSGANVLTF
TGTGCCGCTGGACAGGACGGATCTGGGGCCAACGTCCTGACTTTC
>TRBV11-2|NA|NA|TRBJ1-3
CASSQTQGSHSGNTIYF
TGTGCCAGCAGCCAAACACAGGGATCCCACTCTGGAAACACCATATATTTT
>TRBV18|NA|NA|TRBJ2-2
CASSPDSNTGELFF
TGTGCCAGCTCACCAGACTCAAACACCGGGGAGCTGTTTTTT
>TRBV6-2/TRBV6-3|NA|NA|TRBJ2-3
CASSYSNAGLQVDTQYF
TGTGCCAGCAGTTACTCGAATGCGGGGCTACAGGTGGATACGCAGTATTTT
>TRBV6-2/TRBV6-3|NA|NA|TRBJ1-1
CASSHGGDTEAFF
TGTGCCAGCAGTCACGGCGGGGATACTGAAGCTTTCTTT
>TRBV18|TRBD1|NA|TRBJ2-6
CASSQQGAGANVLTF
TGTGCCAGCTCACAACAGGGGGCTGGGGCCAACGTCCTGACTTTC
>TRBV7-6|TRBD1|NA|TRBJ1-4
CASSPTPTGVGEKLFF
TGTGCCAGCAGCCCGACCCCCACAGGGGTGGGAGAAAAACTGTTTTTT
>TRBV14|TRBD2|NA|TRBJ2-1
CASSQGIGGTTLNEQFF
TGTGCCAGCAGCCAAGGAATAGGTGGGACTACCCTAAATGAGCAGTTCTTC